What follows are 9 T cell receptor beta chains derived from one specimen sequenced in a study of beta chain features in type 1 diabetes. The entirety of the isolated RNA underwent reverse transcription, so expressed TCRB transcripts were sequenced. Generated by immunoSEQ multiplex PCR, the TCRdb table keeps only in-frame clones and is missing some. The data show about 930,000 clones, with 15% to 20% seen just once and 0.023% held by the top ten. The specimen sequenced was naive CD4+ T cells from blood. All receptors derive from a woman under 30 in good health.

The chain uses TRBV6-5 and TRBJ2-7; D is perhaps TRBD2 (5 bases). The CDR3 spans 16 residues. Trimming stripped 0 bases from V and 3 bases from J, with 15 bases between. In germline, CDR1 is MNHEY, CDR2 SVGAGI. CDR3 protein: CASSYSVRASGYEQYF. The CDR3 DNA reads as TGTGCCAGCAGTTACTCGGTGAGGGCATCCGGCTACGAGCAGTACTTC.

This chain uses TRBV7-8 with TRBJ1-4; 7 bases are a match to TRBD1. V was pared by 8 bases and J by 8 bases, with 8 bases of the junction left unmatched. Germline-derived CDR1 and CDR2 are SGHVS and FQNEAQ. CDR3 length equals 13 residues. The chain's CDR3 is CASRQGGYEKLFF. CDR3 DNA sequence: TGTGCCAGCCGACAGGGCGGTTACGAAAAACTGTTTTTT.

The rearrangement joins TRBV7-9 to TRBJ2-7, with D maybe TRBD2 (6 bases). CDR3 size: 14 residues. Germline V gives CDR1 SEHNR, CDR2 FQNEAQ (reference sequence). V gave up 6 bases and J gave up 2 bases, with 14 bases separating them. CDR3 DNA: TGTGCCAGCAGTTTGGGGGGAGCGGCCTACGAGCAGTACTTC. Translated: CASSLGGAAYEQYF.

Only a few counts were recorded for this clone. This chain uses TRBV7-3 with TRBJ2-6; perhaps D is TRBD1 or TRBD2 (6 bases each). The CDR3 runs to 17 residues. V was shortened by 5 bases and J by 1 base, with 15 bases between the two germline ends. Germline values: CDR1 SGHTA, CDR2 FQGTGA. The CDR3 sequence: CASSGGPKQSGANVLTF. The CDR3 DNA reads TGTGCCAGCAGCGGGGGGCCCAAACAATCTGGGGCCAACGTCCTGACTTTC.

Only one count was recorded for this clone. This chain links TRBV7-9 with TRBJ2-3; 9 bases map to TRBD2. The V gene end was trimmed by 4 bases and the J gene end by 8 bases; junction bases not matched to a gene: 13. Germline V gives CDR1 SEHNR, CDR2 FQNEAQ (reference sequence). There are 16 residues in the CDR3. Here the CDR3 reads CASSSPRLAGSGTQYF. CDR3 bases: TGTGCCAGCAGCTCACCCCGCCTAGCGGGGTCGGGTACGCAGTATTTT.

The chain joins TRBV10-3 to TRBJ2-1, with TRBD2 as a possible D gene (5 bases). V shed 6 bases and J shed 13 bases, with 25 bases lying between them. The CDR3 extends over 15 amino acids. Per the germline V gene, CDR1 is ENHRY and CDR2 is SYGVKD. CDR3 nucleotides: TGTGCCATCAGCTCCTTTGAAACCCTCGGGGAGAGTCAGTTCTTC. This codes for CAISSFETLGESQFF.

Points on this clone: Other DNA sequences of this sample code for an identical CDR3. This rearrangement joins TRBV9 to TRBJ2-6; 8 positions agree with TRBD1. J lost 2 bases, V lost 2 bases, and 0 bases had no gene match. Per germline, CDR1 SGDLS and CDR2 YYNGEE. This CDR3 has 15 amino acids. The CDR3 reads CASSVDRAGANVLTF. CDR3 sequence (DNA): TGTGCCAGCAGCGTGGACAGGGCTGGGGCCAACGTCCTGACTTTC.

This clone has a handful of counts. The gene calls are TRBV9 and TRBJ2-3; perhaps TRBD1 as D (6 bases). CDR3 size: 15 residues. CDR1 is SGDLS, CDR2 YYNGEE, per germline. Trimming removed 0 bases at V and 6 bases at J, with 14 bases between. CDR3 loop: CASSVDLTGLDTQYF. The CDR3 region has the DNA TGTGCCAGCAGCGTAGACCTGACAGGTTTGGATACGCAGTATTTT. Full variable domain (remainder filled in from reference TRBV9 and TRBJ2-3): DSGVTQTPKHLITATGQRVTLRCSPRSGDLSVYWYQQSLDQGLQFLIQYYNGEERAKGNILERFSAQQFPDLHSELNLSSLELGDSALYFCASSVDLTGLDTQYFGPGTRLTVL.

This clone was detected only a few times. V gene TRBV10-3 combines with J gene TRBJ2-2; TRBD2 agrees at 13 bases. There are 17 residues in the CDR3. Trimming took 5 bases from V and 0 from J; bases not matched to a gene: 3. Germline V gene sequence: CDR1 ENHRY, CDR2 SYGVKD. The CDR3 sequence: CAISKGLAGSNTGELFF. CDR3 nucleotide sequence: TGTGCCATCAGTAAGGGACTAGCGGGGTCGAACACCGGGGAGCTGTTTTTT.